This T cell receptor beta chain originates from a study of blood T cell repertoires in COVID-19. The table came from immunoSEQ multiplex PCR; TCRdb's copy has only in-frame clones and leaves some out. This sample has about 280,000 clones, with 70% to 90% found just once. The CDR3 length is 15 residues. Deletions cut 1 base from V and 2 bases from J, with 12 bases between. Looked up from germline, CDR1 is ENHRY and CDR2 is SYGVKD. The J gene is TRBJ2-7, the V gene TRBV10-3; maybe TRBD2 (6 bases). This clonotype originated in a woman aged 30 to 39 who had recovered from COVID-19. The specimen sequenced was peripheral blood. CDR3 residues: CAISELAGTTYEQYF. The CDR3 nucleotides read TGTGCCATCAGTGAGTTGGCGGGGACCACCTACGAGCAGTACTTC.